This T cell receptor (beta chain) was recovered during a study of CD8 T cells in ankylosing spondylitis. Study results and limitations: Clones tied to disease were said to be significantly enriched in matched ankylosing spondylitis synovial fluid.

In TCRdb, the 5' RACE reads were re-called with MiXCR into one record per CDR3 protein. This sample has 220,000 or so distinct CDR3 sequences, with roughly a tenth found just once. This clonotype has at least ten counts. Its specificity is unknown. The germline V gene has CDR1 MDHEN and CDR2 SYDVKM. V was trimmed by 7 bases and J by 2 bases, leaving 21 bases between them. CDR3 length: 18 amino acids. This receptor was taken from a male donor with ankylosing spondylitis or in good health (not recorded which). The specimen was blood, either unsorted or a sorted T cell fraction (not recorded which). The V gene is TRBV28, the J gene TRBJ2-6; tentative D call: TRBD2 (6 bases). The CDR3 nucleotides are TGTGCCAGCATAAGGAGGGTGGCCCTCGATCCTGGGGCCAACGTCCTGACTTTC. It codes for CASIRRVALDPGANVLTF.